These 2 T cell receptor beta chains were sequenced from one sample in a study of early T cells in non-severe SARS-CoV-2 infection. TCRdb called the 5' RACE reads again in MiXCR, with one record for every CDR3 protein. The repertoire holds tens of thousands of distinct CDR3 sequences, with approximately 13% as singletons. The sequencing sample was made of whole blood. These receptors all stem from an adult who was a healthcare worker with PCR-confirmed SARS-CoV-2 infection or an uninfected control (not recorded which).

This clonotype was counted a few times. The genes are TRBV5-1 and TRBJ1-6; the D is unclear. V lost 2 bases and J lost 5, with 11 bases in between. The CDR3 extends over 15 amino acids. CDR1 is SGHRS and CDR2 is YFSETQ in the germline V gene. The CDR3, as DNA: TGCGCCAGCAGCTTTTCAGCCGGAGATAATTCACCCCTCCACTTT. The encoded protein is CASSFSAGDNSPLHF. The full variable domain, completed using reference TRBV5-1 and TRBJ1-6, is KAGVTQTPRYLIKTRGQQVTLSCSPISGHRSVSWYQQTPGQGLQFLFEYFSETQRNKGNFPGRFSGRQFSNSRSEMNVSTLELGDSALYLCASSFSAGDNSPLHFGNGTRLTVT.

This clonotype occurred a few times. The rearrangement uses TRBV7-3 and TRBJ1-1, with a tentative D call TRBD1 (6 bases). Per germline, CDR1 SGHTA and CDR2 FQGTGA. The CDR3 contains 14 residues. Trimming cost V 4 bases and J 6 bases, with 15 bases left between them. The CDR3 region is CASSSEGDSSEAFF. CDR3 sequence (DNA): TGTGCCAGCAGCTCGGAGGGGGATTCTTCTGAAGCTTTCTTT.